Each of the 15 T cell receptor beta chains below was sequenced from the same sample in a study of OX40 agonist ivuxolimab in advanced cancers. Profiled with immunoSEQ multiplex PCR; TCRdb holds only in-frame clones, not every one. The sample holds tens of thousands of clones; around 89% are singletons and the top ten take roughly 4.5%. The sample here was CD4+ or CD8+ T cells sorted from blood, taken in a trial of the OX40 agonist ivuxolimab. These receptors were collected from an adult with an advanced solid tumor such as melanoma, head and neck, liver or kidney cancer.

The chain has TRBV30 and TRBJ1-3, with a weak D call TRBD1 (6 bases). V gave up 5 bases and J gave up 2 bases, with 10 bases separating them. The CDR3 runs 13 residues. Germline V gene data show CDR1 as GTSNPN and CDR2 as SVGIG (reference sequence). The CDR3 protein is CAWGQTTGNTIYF. The CDR3 DNA reads TGTGCCTGGGGACAGACTACTGGAAACACCATATATTTT.

V is TRBV2 and J is TRBJ2-7, with 13 bases fitting TRBD2. CDR1 is SNHLY, CDR2 FYNNEI, per germline. This CDR3 is built from 15 residues. With 5 bases clipped from V and 4 bases from J, the junction kept 5 bases outside the gene matches. The CDR3 loop is CASSQLAGGGYEQYF. CDR3 coding DNA: TGTGCCAGCAGTCAACTAGCGGGAGGGGGGTACGAGCAGTACTTC.

The chain combines TRBV7-2 with TRBJ1-3, with D possibly TRBD1 on 5 matching bases. Trimming shortened V by 0 bases and J by 4 bases, and 10 bases separated the two germline ends. Germline CDR1 and CDR2: SGHTA and FQGNSA. The CDR3 is 15 residues long. The CDR3 DNA is TGTGCCAGCAGCTTAGCTTGGGGGGAAGGAAACACCATATATTTT. The encoded protein is CASSLAWGEGNTIYF.

This clone was seen only a few times. This chain connects TRBV19 to TRBJ1-1, with 8 bases fitting TRBD1. CDR1 is LNHDA, CDR2 SQIVND, per germline (reference sequence). The CDR3 has 14 residues. V was clipped by 4 bases and J by 0 bases; unmatched bases: 1. CDR3 DNA: TGTGCCAGTAGTAGACAGGGGTTGAACACTGAAGCTTTCTTT. Encoded protein: CASSRQGLNTEAFF.

The CDR3 spells CASSLGGSGQPYNEQFF. The CDR3 nucleotides read TGCGCCAGCAGCTTGGGGGGGTCGGGACAACCCTACAATGAGCAGTTCTTC. This chain uses TRBV5-1 with TRBJ2-1; possibly TRBD1 for D (6 bases). The CDR3 runs to 17 residues. Germline V gene sequence: CDR1 SGHRS, CDR2 YFSETQ. V was trimmed by 0 bases and J by 2 bases, leaving 15 bases between them.

The CDR3 spells CASSMGQTDEAFF. Here the CDR3 DNA reads TGTGCCAGTAGTATGGGCCAGACCGATGAAGCTTTCTTT. The chain joins TRBV19 to TRBJ1-1; no definite D call. The V end lost 3 bases, the J end lost 7 bases, and 12 bases lay between the germline ends. The CDR3 is made up of 13 amino acids. Germline lookup yields CDR1 LNHDA and CDR2 SQIVND (reference sequence).

The V and J genes are TRBV4-2 and TRBJ2-1, with TRBD2 matching 7 bases. The junction had 11 bases not matched to a gene; V was cut back by 4 bases and J by 8 bases. The CDR3 length is 15 residues. Per the germline V gene, CDR1 is LGHNA and CDR2 is YNFKEQ. The CDR3 DNA reads as TGTGCCAGCAGCCTGCAAGAGACTAGCAAGGATGAGCAGTTCTTC. This translates into CASSLQETSKDEQFF.

The chain links TRBV19 to TRBJ1-2; maybe TRBD1 (6 bases). The germline V gene encodes CDR1 LNHDA and CDR2 SQIVND (reference sequence). The CDR3 extends over 14 amino acids. V shed 6 bases and J shed 0 bases, with 11 bases lying between them. Here the CDR3 reads CASSGQLANYGYTF. The CDR3, as DNA: TGTGCCAGTAGCGGACAGTTAGCTAACTATGGCTACACCTTC.

This clone was detected a few times. The CDR3 loop reads CASSPRTGGKSGELFF. The DNA of the CDR3 is TGCGCCAGCAGCCCGAGGACAGGGGGCAAGTCCGGGGAGCTGTTTTTT. The chain couples TRBV5-1 to TRBJ2-2; 11 positions match TRBD1. The CDR3 covers 16 residues. CDR1 and CDR2 from the germline V gene are SGHRS and YFSETQ. V was pared by 4 bases and J by 6 bases, with 8 bases of the junction left unmatched.

V and J are TRBV11-1 and TRBJ2-3, with TRBD2 identical over 8 bases. J gave up 2 bases and V 7 bases, and 11 bases lay outside the gene matches. This CDR3 has 16 amino acids. CDR1 SGHAT and CDR2 FQDESV come from the germline V gene (reference sequence). The CDR3 protein is CASTSAGGANTDTQYF. Here the CDR3 DNA reads TGTGCCAGCACTTCTGCGGGGGGCGCGAACACAGATACGCAGTATTTT.

This chain links TRBV29-1 with TRBJ1-4; D perhaps matches TRBD1 (5 bases). Germline lookup yields CDR1 SQVTM and CDR2 ANQGSEA. The CDR3 spans 14 residues. Trimming left V 7 bases short and J 5 bases short, with 17 bases between. The CDR3 nucleotides are TGCAGCGCTCACCCGGGGGGTGGGAATGAAAAACTGTTTTTT. This codes for CSAHPGGGNEKLFF. Full variable domain (remainder filled in from reference TRBV29-1 and TRBJ1-4): SAVISQKPSRDICQRGTSLTIQCQVDSQVTMMFWYRQQPGQSLTLIATANQGSEATYESGFVIDKFPISRPNLTFSTLTVSNMSPEDSSIYLCSAHPGGGNEKLFFGSGTQLSVL.

The V call is TRBV10-3, the J call TRBJ2-7; 8 nucleotides align to TRBD1. This CDR3 comprises 16 residues. V trimming: 7 bases; J trimming: 0 bases; junction bases outside the gene matches: 11. Germline CDR1 ENHRY, CDR2 SYGVKD. Here the CDR3 reads CAIMGNDRGSSYEQYF. The CDR3 nucleotides read TGTGCCATCATGGGGAACGACAGGGGTAGCTCCTACGAGCAGTACTTC.

The chain uses TRBV10-3 and TRBJ1-1; no clear D. With 0 bases removed from V and 1 base from J, the gap between germline ends came to 6 bases. CDR3 length: 14 amino acids. Per the germline V gene, CDR1 is ENHRY and CDR2 is SYGVKD. Written as DNA, the CDR3 is TGTGCCATCAGTGAGTCGGTTGGGAACACTGAAGCTTTCTTT. It specifies CAISESVGNTEAFF.

This sequence joins TRBV4-3 and TRBJ2-5; D assignment may be TRBD1 or TRBD2 (5 bases each). Per the germline V gene, CDR1 is LGHNA and CDR2 is YSLEER. The CDR3 totals 13 residues. V was clipped by 5 bases and J by 3 bases, with 10 bases between them. The CDR3 sequence is CASSRDAKETQYF. DNA of the CDR3: TGCGCCAGCAGCAGGGACGCTAAAGAGACCCAGTACTTC.

The CDR3 DNA follows: TGTGCCAGCAGCCCAAAGAAGGGTACCAACGAGCAGTACTTC. Protein product: CASSPKKGTNEQYF. The rearrangement joins TRBV7-2 to TRBJ2-7; D uncertain. V was pared by 5 bases and J by 5 bases, with 16 bases between. Germline CDR1 and CDR2: SGHTA and FQGNSA. This CDR3 has 14 amino acids.